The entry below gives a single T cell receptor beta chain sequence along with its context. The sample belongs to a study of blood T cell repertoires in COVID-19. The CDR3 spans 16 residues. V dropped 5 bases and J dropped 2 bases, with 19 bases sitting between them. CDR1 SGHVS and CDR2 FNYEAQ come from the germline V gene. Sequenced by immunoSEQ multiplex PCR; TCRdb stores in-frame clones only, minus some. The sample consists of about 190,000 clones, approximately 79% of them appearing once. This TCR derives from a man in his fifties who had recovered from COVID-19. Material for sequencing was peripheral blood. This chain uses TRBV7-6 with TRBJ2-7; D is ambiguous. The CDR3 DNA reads TGTGCCAGCAGCCCCAGATATCGGAGCGAGGCCTACGAGCAGTACTTC. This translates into CASSPRYRSEAYEQYF.